Sequencing of this T cell receptor (beta chain) was carried out in a study of T cells in placental villitis. With respect to the entire study: To test an allograft-versus-infection hypothesis, the study compared placental TCR-beta repertoires across three groups: villitis of unknown etiology, unaffected controls matched for gestational age, and infectious villitis.

Its CDR3 holds 12 amino acids, cysteine through phenylalanine. Here the CDR3 DNA is all that survives: 36 bases in frame from base 1. The germline ends are 2 bases apart after V is trimmed by 2 bases and J by 1 base. Findings and caveats that apply to the study as a whole: Because the paraffin blocks included small amounts of decidua, some of the captured T cells, particularly in controls, may have been decidual rather than villous infiltrates. Sequencing bulk tissue made it impossible to distinguish helper, regulatory or cytotoxic T cells or to tell maternal from fetal T cells, and the approach excluded gamma-delta receptors. CMV-specific clone frequencies were higher in infectious CMV cases than in villitis of unknown etiology (0.011 vs 0.001), and the villitis of unknown etiology frequencies did not differ from those of controls.

The five infectious villitis placentae, four with confirmed cytomegalovirus and one with Toxoplasma gondii, were included without being matched to the other groups. Mothers with infectious villitis were younger, had smaller fetuses, and delivered preterm or experienced intrauterine demise in a couple of cases. Placentae were collected after delivery and examined grossly and histologically before archival tissue was selected. Five 10-micron scrolls were cut from each FFPE block, and DNA was isolated using the AllPrep DNA/RNA FFPE Tissue kit. DNA concentration and purity were checked by NanoDrop, and RNA quality was assessed on a Bioanalyzer. Points on this clone: It lacks a known antigen. Per-nucleotide qualities are absent, and no much larger clonotype sits a single base away.

TCR-beta CDR3 regions were amplified from genomic DNA with the immunoSEQ v4 bias-controlled multiplex PCR assay, run blinded to group allocation. To estimate the quantities of nucleated cells and T cells in each sample, reference gene primers were added alongside the TCR-beta primers. Sequencing of the libraries was performed on an Illumina MiSeq with a 100-cycle paired-end protocol. Processing in the source paper ran as follows. Diversity and richness were calculated in immunoSEQ Analyzer software, with richness determined by iChao1 and clonality derived from Pielou evenness and Shannon diversity (0-1, with higher values meaning less diverse). CDR3 amino acid sequences together with V/J genes were queried against VDJdb for CMV, EBV and influenza A specificities, with confidence 3 and substitution 2 applied. The Morisita-Horn index was used to assess how much TCR-beta amino acid clonotypes overlapped between the villitis of unknown etiology, infectious villitis and control repertoires. In its TCRdb copy, this immuneACCESS table keeps in-frame sequences only and misses some clones. Where compared with another copy, unresolved V genes explain less than half of these, and the others have no known cause. The DNA was the basis for D and trimming; V, J and clone size are from that table. Recorded for this sample are under 4,000 clones; almost 80% of them occurred a single time. The ten largest clones add up to approximately 17% of the sample.

The sequence came from a human patient with infectious villitis; the placental T cells may come from both mother and fetus. Sequenced material: placental tissue containing maternal and fetal cells. Here the chain combines TRBV12-3 or TRBV12-4 and TRBJ1-1; the D gene cannot be named for sure. The base sequence is TGTGCCAGCAGTTTATGGAACACTGAAGCTTTCTTT. Translated, it gives CASSLWNTEAFF.